The 29 T cell receptor beta chains below all came from one sample that was sequenced in a study of OX40 agonist ivuxolimab in advanced cancers. Here immunoSEQ multiplex PCR was the method, and the copy in TCRdb shows in-frame clones only, minus some. The sample gives tens of thousands of clones, approximately 85% of which show up once; roughly 2% is in the top ten. The sequences come from CD4+ or CD8+ T cells sorted from blood, collected in a trial of the OX40 agonist ivuxolimab. The receptors derive from an adult with an advanced solid tumor such as melanoma, head and neck, liver or kidney cancer.

The rearrangement links TRBV13 to TRBJ2-7; D gene ambiguous. CDR1 and CDR2 from the germline V gene are PRHDT and FYEKMQ (reference sequence). This CDR3 region has 14 residues. V was shortened by 1 base and J by 0 bases, with 7 bases between the two germline ends. The CDR3 coding sequence is TGTGCCAGCAGCTTAGCATGGAGCTCCTACGAGCAGTACTTC. It codes for CASSLAWSSYEQYF.

This clone has more than one count but fewer than ten. The chain joins TRBV11-2 to TRBJ2-2; 8 bases match TRBD2. V lost 4 bases and J lost 6; bases outside the gene matches: 10. The CDR3 has 16 residues. The germline V gene has CDR1 SGHAT and CDR2 FQNNGV. The CDR3, as DNA: TGTGCCAGCAGCTCGATTAGCGGGATGGGTTCCGGGGAGCTGTTTTTT. Translated, it gives CASSSISGMGSGELFF.

The chain is built from TRBV19 and TRBJ2-2; TRBD1 is a possible D gene (6 bases). CDR3 length: 14 amino acids. Trimming left V 6 bases short and J 1 base short, with 9 bases between. Germline assignment: CDR1 LNHDA and CDR2 SQIVND (reference sequence). In DNA, the CDR3 is TGTGCCAGTAGCACAGGGTTGAACACCGGGGAGCTGTTTTTT. It is translated as CASSTGLNTGELFF. The full variable domain, in which reference TRBV19 and TRBJ2-2 provide the parts outside the CDR3, is DGGITQSPKYLFRKEGQNVTLSCEQNLNHDAMYWYRQDPGQGLRLIYYSQIVNDFQKGDIAEGYSVSREKKESFPLTVTSAQKNPTAFYLCASSTGLNTGELFFGEGSRLTVL.

The J gene is TRBJ2-5, the V gene TRBV7-2; D possibly uses TRBD1 or TRBD2 (5 bases each). Germline V CDR1 and CDR2: SGHTA, FQGNSA. Trimming took 5 bases from V and 2 from J, leaving 9 bases between them. This CDR3 spans 13 amino acids. The CDR3 sequence is CASSRDRQETQYF. DNA of the CDR3: TGTGCCAGCAGCCGGGACCGACAAGAGACCCAGTACTTC.

J is TRBJ1-6 and V is TRBV5-1; D call uncertain. V dropped 2 bases and J dropped 9 bases, with 15 bases sitting between them. The length of the CDR3 is 15 residues. Germline assignment: CDR1 SGHRS and CDR2 YFSETQ. The CDR3 sequence is CASSFETGMGSPLHF. The DNA for the CDR3 is TGCGCCAGCAGCTTTGAGACGGGTATGGGTTCACCCCTCCACTTT.

This sequence joins TRBV28 and TRBJ2-5, with TRBD2 as a possible D gene (6 bases). The J call is doubtful: the DNA matches TRBJ2-7 better. This CDR3 is 14 amino acids long. The germline V gene encodes CDR1 MDHEN and CDR2 SYDVKM. CDR3 in DNA: TGTGCCAGCAGTTTTGGGGGGACTTACTACGAGCAGTACTTC. It is translated as CASSFGGTYYEQYF.

V usage is TRBV4-2 and J usage is TRBJ1-2; tentatively, D is TRBD1 (6 bases). Germline loops: CDR1 LGHNA, CDR2 YNFKEQ. Trimming took off 0 bases at V and 4 bases at J, with 6 bases between the two ends. The CDR3 has 13 residues. The CDR3 DNA sequence: TGTGCCAGCAGCCAAGACAGGGGCTATGGCTACACCTTC. Translated, it gives CASSQDRGYGYTF.

Regarding this clone: The same CDR3 arises from other DNA sequences in this sample as well. J is TRBJ1-2 and V is TRBV6-1, with a tentative D call TRBD1 (5 bases). From germline, CDR1 is MNHNS and CDR2 SASEGT. Trimming shortened V by 0 bases and J by 2 bases, and 7 bases separated the two germline ends. This CDR3 is 14 amino acids long. CDR3 nucleotide sequence: TGTGCCAGCAGTGAAGCTAAGGGGAACTATGGCTACACCTTC. Translating gives CASSEAKGNYGYTF.

The V and J genes are TRBV4-1 and TRBJ2-7, with 9 nucleotides matching TRBD1. The germline CDR1 and CDR2 sequences are MGHRA and YSYEKL. V shed 4 bases and J 3 bases; nucleotides not matched to a gene: 10. The CDR3 has 16 amino acids. The CDR3 sequence is CASSLLHGQGSYEQYF. DNA of the CDR3: TGCGCCAGCAGCCTCCTACACGGACAGGGGAGCTACGAGCAGTACTTC.

The chain recombines TRBV5-1 with TRBJ1-5; TRBD1 matches 7 bases. With 4 bases clipped from V and 4 bases from J, the junction kept 2 bases outside the gene matches. Germline-derived CDR1 and CDR2 are SGHRS and YFSETQ. The CDR3 totals 13 residues. The CDR3 nucleotides are TGCGCCAGCAGCCCGGACAGGAATCAGCCCCAGCATTTT. This codes for CASSPDRNQPQHF.

The chain is built from TRBV29-1 and TRBJ2-1; 10 nucleotides match TRBD1. There are 14 residues in the CDR3. CDR1 SQVTM and CDR2 ANQGSEA come from the germline V gene. V trimming: 4 bases; J trimming: 8 bases; junction bases outside the gene matches: 8. The CDR3 is CSVGFGTGVDEQFF. CDR3 bases: TGCAGCGTTGGATTTGGGACAGGGGTCGATGAGCAGTTCTTC.

The chain has TRBV5-5 and TRBJ2-3; 9 bases are shared with TRBD2. V shed 1 base and J 3 bases; nucleotides not matched to a gene: 0. The CDR3 is 14 residues long. CDR1 and CDR2 from the germline V gene are SGHKS and YYEKEE (reference sequence). The CDR3: CASSLSGRTDTQYF. In DNA form, the CDR3 reads TGTGCCAGCAGCTTGAGCGGGAGGACAGATACGCAGTATTTT.

The chain joins TRBV5-1 to TRBJ1-4; D is uncertain. This CDR3 is built from 14 residues. The ends were cut back, 1 base at V and 4 bases at J, with 8 bases in the middle. Germline V gene sequence: CDR1 SGHRS, CDR2 YFSETQ. For the CDR3, the DNA is TGCGCCAGCAGCTTGCGTCACCTTAATGAAAAACTGTTTTTT. It specifies CASSLRHLNEKLFF. The whole variable domain, remainder taken from reference TRBV5-1 and TRBJ1-4, is KAGVTQTPRYLIKTRGQQVTLSCSPISGHRSVSWYQQTPGQGLQFLFEYFSETQRNKGNFPGRFSGRQFSNSRSEMNVSTLELGDSALYLCASSLRHLNEKLFFGSGTQLSVL.

The rearrangement links TRBV18 to TRBJ1-1; D remains unclear. The germline V gene has CDR1 KGHSH and CDR2 LQKENI. The CDR3 loop spans 15 amino acids. Trimming cost V 1 base and J 1 base, with 10 bases left between them. As DNA, the CDR3 is TGTGCCAGCTCACCACAGTATTCACGGAACACTGAAGCTTTCTTT. It is translated as CASSPQYSRNTEAFF.

The J gene is TRBJ2-3, the V gene TRBV14; 7 bases are a match to TRBD2. CDR3 length equals 16 residues. V trimming: 5 bases; J trimming: 5 bases; junction bases outside the gene matches: 13. Germline-derived CDR1 and CDR2 are SGHDN and FVKESK. CDR3 sequence: CASSKGSSGVKDTQYF. As DNA, the CDR3 is TGTGCCAGCAGCAAGGGGTCTAGCGGTGTGAAAGATACGCAGTATTTT. Combining the CDR3 with reference TRBV14 and TRBJ2-3 gives the whole variable domain EAGVTQFPSHSVIEKGQTVTLRCDPISGHDNLYWYRRVMGKEIKFLLHFVKESKQDESGMPNNRFLAERTGGTYSTLKVQPAELEDSGVYFCASSKGSSGVKDTQYFGPGTRLTVL.

This sequence joins TRBV5-4 and TRBJ1-1, with D unclear. CDR1 is SGHNT, CDR2 YYREEE, per germline (reference sequence). The CDR3 covers 13 residues. Trimming stripped 3 bases from V and 1 base from J, with 7 bases between. The CDR3: CASSSQSNTEAFF. In nucleotides, the CDR3 is TGTGCCAGCAGCTCTCAGTCGAACACTGAAGCTTTCTTT.

The chain uses TRBV10-3 and TRBJ2-7; TRBD1 might be the D (6 bases). The CDR3 length is 13 residues. The V gene lost 6 bases and the J gene lost 2 bases, with 11 bases spanning the gap. The germline V gene encodes CDR1 ENHRY and CDR2 SYGVKD. CDR3 in DNA: TGTGCCATCAGAGAAGGACAGACCTACGAGCAGTACTTC. Its protein product is CAIREGQTYEQYF.

This clone was recorded only once. Here the CDR3 DNA reads TGCGCCAGCTCTGACGACGGACCCCACATCACAGATACGCAGTATTTT. This sequence encodes CASSDDGPHITDTQYF. V and J are TRBV10-2 and TRBJ2-3; no firm D call. CDR3 length: 16 residues. V was clipped by 8 bases and J by 2 bases, with 20 bases between them. Germline V CDR1 and CDR2: WSHSY, SAAADI.

This clone has only a few counts. The chain uses TRBV19 and TRBJ1-3; D is uncertain. V lost 3 bases, J lost 0 bases, and 12 bases lay in between. The CDR3 spans 16 residues. Germline CDR1 reads LNHDA; CDR2 reads SQIVND (reference sequence). The CDR3 bases are TGTGCCAGTAGTATGGCCAGCTACTTCTCTGGAAACACCATATATTTT. Amino acids: CASSMASYFSGNTIYF.

The rearrangement links TRBV14 to TRBJ2-1; 11 bases fit TRBD2. The CDR3 length is 17 residues. The germline V gene has CDR1 SGHDN and CDR2 FVKESK. V shed 1 base and J 2 bases; nucleotides not matched to a gene: 4. The CDR3 region has the DNA TGTGCCAGCAGCCAAGTAGCGGGAGGGGTGGCCTACAATGAGCAGTTCTTC. This encodes CASSQVAGGVAYNEQFF.

This chain links TRBV30 with TRBJ1-5; maybe TRBD1 (6 bases). Germline V gene sequence: CDR1 GTSNPN, CDR2 SVGIG (reference sequence). With 1 base removed from V and 2 bases from J, the gap between germline ends came to 6 bases. This CDR3 has 13 amino acids. The CDR3 sequence: CAWSGTGNQPQHF. The CDR3 DNA reads as TGTGCCTGGAGTGGGACAGGCAATCAGCCCCAGCATTTT.

The V and J genes are TRBV4-1 and TRBJ2-3; 8 bases map to TRBD1. Looked up from germline, CDR1 is MGHRA and CDR2 is YSYEKL. The V gene end was trimmed by 5 bases and the J gene end by 2 bases; junction bases not matched to a gene: 6. The CDR3 covers 15 residues. The CDR3 region is CASSYWDRYTDTQYF. The DNA for the CDR3 is TGCGCCAGCAGCTACTGGGACAGGTACACAGATACGCAGTATTTT.

A note on this clone: In the same sample, other DNA sequences code for this CDR3. This chain connects TRBV2 to TRBJ2-3; D not resolved. This CDR3 has 15 amino acids. Germline CDR1 and CDR2: SNHLY and FYNNEI. V was shortened by 1 base and J by 5 bases, with 13 bases between the two germline ends. As DNA, the CDR3 is TGTGCCAGCAGTGAAGGCTCCTCCCATGGAGATACGCAGTATTTT. Its translation: CASSEGSSHGDTQYF.

This chain joins TRBV5-1 and TRBJ2-5, with 15 bases lining up with TRBD2. J was trimmed by 4 bases and V by 5 bases; bases with no gene match: 15. CDR3 length: 19 residues. In germline, CDR1 is SGHRS, CDR2 YFSETQ. The DNA for the CDR3 is TGCGCCAGCAGTCCCGGACTAGCGGGGGGGCCCAGTTTAGGAGAGACCCAGTACTTC. Amino acids: CASSPGLAGGPSLGETQYF.

The chain links TRBV5-6 to TRBJ1-2, with D hard to call. The CDR3 is 15 residues long. V gave up 0 bases and J gave up 4 bases, with 13 bases separating them. Germline values: CDR1 SGHDT, CDR2 YYEEEE. The CDR3 DNA reads TGTGCCAGCAGCTTGGCCGGAGAGAATCCCTATGGCTACACCTTC. Its translation: CASSLAGENPYGYTF.

The V call is TRBV19, the J call TRBJ1-1; TRBD1 agrees at 7 bases. Germline values: CDR1 LNHDA, CDR2 SQIVND (reference sequence). This CDR3 is 16 amino acids long. The junction had 13 bases not matched to a gene; V was cut back by 5 bases and J by 4 bases. The CDR3 DNA follows: TGTGCCAGTAGTCCCCCCTGGGGGCAGGGGGGCACTGAAGCTTTCTTT. Translating it yields CASSPPWGQGGTEAFF.

The genes are TRBV4-3 and TRBJ1-2, with D maybe TRBD1 (5 bases). V gave up 2 bases and J gave up 8 bases, with 18 bases separating them. CDR3 length: 15 residues. Germline values: CDR1 LGHNA, CDR2 YSLEER. As DNA, the CDR3 is TGCGCCAGCAGCCAAATTCAGGGATCCCTTTGGGGCTACACCTTC. Protein sequence: CASSQIQGSLWGYTF.

The rearrangement uses TRBV2 and TRBJ2-1; no definite D call. This CDR3 contains 13 residues. Germline V lookup: CDR1 SNHLY, CDR2 FYNNEI. Trimming shortened V by 4 bases and J by 8 bases, and 12 bases separated the two germline ends. The CDR3 sequence: CASSVFSSDEQFF. CDR3 coding DNA: TGTGCCAGCAGTGTTTTCAGTTCCGATGAGCAGTTCTTC. Together with reference TRBV2 and TRBJ2-1, the CDR3 gives the full variable domain: EPEVTQTPSHQVTQMGQEVILRCVPISNHLYFYWYRQILGQKVEFLVSFYNNEISEKSEIFDDQFSVERPDGSNFTLKIRSTKLEDSAMYFCASSVFSSDEQFFGPGTRLTVL.

V gene TRBV5-1 combines with J gene TRBJ1-2; 7 nucleotides agree with TRBD1. Germline loops: CDR1 SGHRS, CDR2 YFSETQ. CDR3 size: 13 residues. Unmatched junction bases numbered 6, after V lost 3 bases and J lost 7 bases. The CDR3: CASSSGQTSGYTF. CDR3 DNA: TGCGCCAGCAGCTCGGGACAGACATCTGGCTACACCTTC.